A selection of T cell receptor beta chains follows, all from one sample in a study of T cell responses to AZD1222 COVID-19 vaccine. Sequencing was performed with immunoSEQ multiplex PCR; in TCRdb, only in-frame clones are kept and a portion is missing. The sample contains about 160,000 clones, roughly nine tenths of which appear only once. The specimen was peripheral blood, collected 28 days after the second AZD1222 dose. The receptor source for this set is an adult who received the AZD1222 COVID-19 vaccine. CDR3s include the opening cysteine and the closing phenylalanine or tryptophan. A D gene is named only where the DNA matches it firmly. Some rows have no size entry. The others give once, few or many, or a class for an expanded clone.

V gene	D gene	clone size	CDR3 length	J gene	CDR3 DNA	CDR3 protein
TRBV6-5	NA	NA	13	TRBJ1-1	TGTGCCAGCAATCTCAGGGAGAACACTGAAGCTTTCTTT	CASNLRENTEAFF
TRBV11-3	NA	NA	13	TRBJ2-7	TGTGCCAGCAGCTTAGGCCGGAGAAGCGAGCAGTACTTC	CASSLGRRSEQYF
TRBV2	NA	NA	15	TRBJ1-4	TGTGCCATCCAGGGGCGGCAACCACTAGGGGAAAAACTGTTTTTT	CAIQGRQPLGEKLFF
TRBV27	TRBD1	NA	14	TRBJ2-3	TGTGCCGTCACCCGACAGGGGTTCACAGATACGCAGTATTTT	CAVTRQGFTDTQYF
TRBV11-2	TRBD1	once	14	TRBJ1-6	TGTGCCAGCAGCACCGACAGGGGGCACTCACCCCTCCACTTT	CASSTDRGHSPLHF
TRBV7-8	NA	NA	17	TRBJ2-7	TGTGCCAGCAGCAAACTTGGGCCCTTAGAGGCCGCCTACGAGCAGTACTTC	CASSKLGPLEAAYEQYF
TRBV5-5	NA	NA	14	TRBJ1-1	TGTGCCAGCAGCTTGTCCCAAGTGAACACTGAAGCTTTCTTT	CASSLSQVNTEAFF
TRBV6-2/TRBV6-3	NA	NA	14	TRBJ1-1	TGTGCCAGCAGTTACTCGCGGCAGGGAACTGAAGCTTTCTTT	CASSYSRQGTEAFF
TRBV19	TRBD2	NA	17	TRBJ2-1	TGTGCCAGTAGTATTAGTAAGGCTAGCGGGAAACCCTATGAGCAGTTCTTC	CASSISKASGKPYEQFF
TRBV2	NA	NA	16	TRBJ1-6	TGTGCCAGCAGTGAAGATCAAGGACACTATAATTCACCCCTCCACTTT	CASSEDQGHYNSPLHF
TRBV19	NA	NA	15	TRBJ1-5	TGTGCCAGTAGTATAGAGCGGGGGGCCGGGCAGCCCCAGCATTTT	CASSIERGAGQPQHF
TRBV12-3/TRBV12-4	TRBD1	once	12	TRBJ1-5	TGTGCCAGCAGTTTCCCGGGACAGGGACAGCATTTT	CASSFPGQGQHF
TRBV5-1	NA	NA	14	TRBJ2-2	TGCGCCAGCAGCTTGGCCGGAGGGGCCGGGGAGCTGTTTTTT	CASSLAGGAGELFF
TRBV7-8	NA	NA	17	TRBJ1-1	TGTGCCAGCAGCCCAGTCAGGCAGGGGACCTTTGCCACTGAAGCTTTCTTT	CASSPVRQGTFATEAFF
TRBV24-1	NA	NA	14	TRBJ1-2	TGTGCCACCAGTGAGTCAGGGGACGGGCGCGGCTACACCTTC	CATSESGDGRGYTF
TRBV28	TRBD1	NA	15	TRBJ1-5	TGTGCCAGCAGTTTTGGCCCCACAGGGGGCCAGCCCCAGCATTTT	CASSFGPTGGQPQHF
TRBV5-1	NA	NA	15	TRBJ1-2	TGCGCCAGCAGCTTGTACCGGGAAACAGCCCATGGCTACACCTTC	CASSLYRETAHGYTF
TRBV6-5	TRBD2	NA	15	TRBJ2-7	TGTGCCAGCAGATTCCGGACTAGCGGCTCCTACGAGCAGTACTTC	CASRFRTSGSYEQYF
TRBV15	NA	NA	15	TRBJ2-3	TGTGCCACCAGCACCCGGGAGCCTATCGTTGATACGCAGTATTTT	CATSTREPIVDTQYF
TRBV24-1	TRBD2	NA	13	TRBJ2-1	TGTGCCACGGGCACAGCGGGATACAATGAGCAGTTCTTC	CATGTAGYNEQFF
TRBV9	TRBD2	NA	16	TRBJ2-7	TGTGCCAGCAGCGTAGTTGCACTAGCGGGGCCCTACGAGCAGTACTTC	CASSVVALAGPYEQYF
TRBV12-3/TRBV12-4	NA	NA	13	TRBJ2-4	TGTGCCAGCACGCTCCAGAGTGGGAACATTCAGTACTTC	CASTLQSGNIQYF
TRBV10-3	NA	NA	14	TRBJ1-5	TGTGCCATCAGTGAAGGGGTTAGCAATCAGCCCCAGCATTTT	CAISEGVSNQPQHF
TRBV5-1	TRBD2	NA	16	TRBJ2-3	TGCGCCAGCAGCATGAGACTAGCGGGAGAGACAGATACGCAGTATTTT	CASSMRLAGETDTQYF
TRBV5-5	NA	NA	16	TRBJ2-7	TGTGCCAGCAGCGAGACCGGGACGCAAGTAACCTACGAGCAGTACTTC	CASSETGTQVTYEQYF
TRBV28	NA	NA	15	TRBJ2-6	TGTGCCAGCAGTTTCCCCCCATCTGGGGCCAACGTCCTGACTTTC	CASSFPPSGANVLTF
TRBV20-1	NA	NA	11	TRBJ2-1	TGCAGTGCTAGCGGGTACAATGAGCAGTTCTTC	CSASGYNEQFF
TRBV9	NA	once	16	TRBJ1-2	TGTGCCAGCAGCGTAGTACCTGAAGGGGGGGGCTATGGCTACACCTTC	CASSVVPEGGGYGYTF
TRBV6-5	TRBD1	NA	14	TRBJ1-5	TGTGCCAGCAGTTTACAGGGGGTCTCTCAGCCCCAGCATTTT	CASSLQGVSQPQHF
TRBV3-1/TRBV3-2	NA	NA	16	TRBJ2-3	TGTGCCAGCAGCCAAAATCTGGCAGGGGCGGCAGATACGCAGTATTTT	CASSQNLAGAADTQYF
TRBV4-1	TRBD1	once	15	TRBJ1-1	TGCGCCAGCAGCCAGCCCCGGACAGGGAACACTGAAGCTTTCTTT	CASSQPRTGNTEAFF